The 3 T cell receptor beta chains reported below all come from one sample, sequenced in a study of CD8 T cells in Susac syndrome. It was with random hexamers that 0.5 to 1 ug RNA was reverse transcribed. MiXCR, run by TCRdb on the immunoSEQ multiplex PCR reads, gives a single entry per CDR3 protein. The sample includes around 99,000 distinct CDR3 sequences, about 95% seen only once; the top ten take just over 0.095%. Sequencing was performed on CD4+ T cells from PBMCs. The receptors stem from a human donor in good health.

The chain couples TRBV4-1 to TRBJ2-4; D ambiguous. The CDR3 spans 18 residues. CDR1 and CDR2 (germline): MGHRA, YSYEKL. Trimming pared 0 bases from V and 0 bases from J, leaving 15 bases between. CDR3 region: CASSQDDQELLAKNIQYF. CDR3 nucleotides: TGCGCCAGCAGCCAAGATGATCAGGAACTCCTAGCCAAAAACATTCAGTACTTC.

CDR3 bases: TGTGCCAGCAGCTTGGAACGGGTGGGCACAGATACGCAGTATTTT. This translates into CASSLERVGTDTQYF. The chain is built from TRBV5-4 and TRBJ2-3, with no clear D. This CDR3 is 15 amino acids long. Germline V lookup: CDR1 SGHNT, CDR2 YYREEE (reference sequence). V lost 0 bases and J lost 1, with 9 bases in between.

The V and J genes are TRBV7-2 and TRBJ1-2; D uncertain. Germline V lookup: CDR1 SGHTA, CDR2 FQGNSA. The CDR3 runs 13 residues. V was trimmed by 5 bases and J by 7 bases, leaving 14 bases between them. The CDR3 DNA is TGTGCCAGCAGCCTGCCAACTCGGGCTGGCTACACCTTC. As protein: CASSLPTRAGYTF.